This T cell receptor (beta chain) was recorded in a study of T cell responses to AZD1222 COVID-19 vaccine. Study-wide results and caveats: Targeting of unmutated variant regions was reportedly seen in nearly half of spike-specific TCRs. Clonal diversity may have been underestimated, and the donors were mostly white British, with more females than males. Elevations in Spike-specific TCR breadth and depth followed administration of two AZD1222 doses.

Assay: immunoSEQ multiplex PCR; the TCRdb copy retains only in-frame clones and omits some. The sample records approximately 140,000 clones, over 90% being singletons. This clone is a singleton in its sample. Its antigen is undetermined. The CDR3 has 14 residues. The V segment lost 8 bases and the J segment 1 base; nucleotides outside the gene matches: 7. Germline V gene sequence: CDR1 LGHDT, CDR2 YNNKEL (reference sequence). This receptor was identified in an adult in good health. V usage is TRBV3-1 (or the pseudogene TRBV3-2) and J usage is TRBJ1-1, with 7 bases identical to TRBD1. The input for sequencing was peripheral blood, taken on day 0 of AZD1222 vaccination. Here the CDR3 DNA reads TGTGCCAGCTCGGTGACAGGGAGGAACACTGAAGCTTTCTTT. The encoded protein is CASSVTGRNTEAFF.